This TCR beta chain is drawn from a study of preoperative IRX-2 immunotherapy in early breast cancer. The CDR3 is 15 residues long. V gave up 2 bases and J gave up 7 bases, with 16 bases separating them. Germline V gene sequence: CDR1 SGHRS, CDR2 YFSETQ. As to treatment: preoperative locoregional IRX-2 cytokine immunotherapy. Samples came from a phase Ib trial of preoperative locoregional IRX-2 cytokine immunotherapy. Sequencing used immunoSEQ multiplex PCR; TCRdb keeps in-frame clones, though not all of them. Found here are 32,000 or so clones, 80% to 85% of them singletons; the top ten hold 2% to 3%.

The sequencing here drew on lymph node tissue, taken from a patient treated with IRX-2 immunotherapy. The chain recombines TRBV5-1 with TRBJ2-1; a possible D gene is TRBD1 (6 bases). This TCR was sampled from a human donor with breast cancer. For the CDR3, the DNA is TGCGCCAGCAGCTTAGGGCCAGGGGCTGAGAATGAGCAGTTCTTC. It specifies CASSLGPGAENEQFF.